The present entry profiles one TCR beta chain with its context. What antigen it recognizes has not been identified. The input lacks base qualities; no much larger clone sits a single base away. Ficoll-Paque density gradient centrifugation was the method used to isolate PBMCs. This entry comes from a study of T-cell memory formation after mild COVID-19 (dated by TCRdb to 2020 to 2022). With regard to the full study: Most TCR sequence clusters were specific to one of the two donors. In a couple of donors, T-cell clones that expanded and contracted after mild COVID-19 were tracked by sequencing TCRalpha and TCRbeta repertoires over time. The cohort comprised two young, previously healthy adult volunteers, one female and one male.

Instrument used: Illumina NovaSeq 6000. Using 5'RACE with constant-segment primers, TCRalpha and TCRbeta cDNA libraries were constructed, with sample barcodes and unique molecular identifiers added in the process. Trizol reagent was used to extract RNA from every sample. Library amplification was performed in two PCR steps, and a second sample barcode and Illumina TruSeq adapters were introduced in the second step. Sequencing of libraries was performed on an Illumina NovaSeq with 2 x 150 bp paired-end reads. The authors processed their data as follows. The reads were demultiplexed and collapsed into UMI-guided consensus sequences using migec v1.2.7. Using mixcr v2.1.11, UMI consensuses were aligned to TRA and TRB V and J templates and then assembled into clonotypes. A clonotype was counted as expanded or contracted only if both edgeR and NoisET called the change significant, with noise models trained on biological replicates. For edgeR calls, the cutoffs were a false discovery rate-adjusted p below 0.01 and a log2 fold-change threshold of 1. As an exploratory analysis of dynamics, max-normalized trajectories of the 1000 most abundant clonotypes were examined with PCA combined with hierarchical clustering. Each responding clone was given a CD4 or CD8 phenotype based on the CD4+ and CD8+ repertoires, which had been sequenced separately. The raw public data were reprocessed by TCRdb itself: fastp quality trimming at Q25, MiXCR clonotype calling, in-frame beta chains only. Duplicate CDR3 protein sequences are folded into a single record with the most common DNA and genes. These V and J calls derive from TCRdb rather than the authors' analysis. This sample gives roughly 310,000 distinct CDR3 sequences in total; roughly 15% of them show up just once. The biggest ten clones account for 22% of the sample.

Results and caveats for the whole study, not just this receptor: Contracting CD4+ clones were located mainly in the CM and EM memory subsets, whereas CD8+ clones were found to be enriched in EMRA. From day 15 to 85, contracting clones showed balanced CD4/CD8 phenotypes, whereas a second wave of clones that expanded from day 15 to 37 leaned towards CD4+. Whether the second-wave clones peaking on day 37 were SARS-CoV-2 specific was not confirmed. The detection of some responding clones in pre-infection memory suggests that pre-existing cross-reactive memory T cells joined the SARS-CoV-2 response. The study included only a couple of mild cases, and larger cohorts that include severe cases with pre-infection samples were judged to be necessary.

The trim is 0 bases for V and 8 bases for J, with a gap of 13 bases between the germline ends. CDR1 LNHNV and CDR2 YYDKDF are derived from the germline V gene (reference sequence). There are 14 amino acids in the CDR3, from cysteine to phenylalanine inclusive. Only the CDR3 portion is preserved as DNA: 42 bases, with reading frame beginning at the first base. The chain uses TRBV15 and TRBJ1-2, with no confident D gene call. The origin of this receptor is a man aged 18 to 35 who had mild COVID-19 (a few samples of this study predate the infection). The sample titles of this study are shuffled in the database, so cell type and time point are left out; the donor was told from shared clones. The sample consisted of PBMCs or a T cell subset sorted from them (not recorded which). The DNA reads TGTGCCACCAGCAGAGATATTGGGGAAAGAGGCTACACCTTC. Translated, this is CATSRDIGERGYTF.